The T cell receptor (beta chain) described here comes from a study of shared clonotypes between healthy human individuals (dated by TCRdb to 2018 to 2020). Concerning the study at large: Three men and two women, aged 18 to 49 years, made up the cohort. Blood TCR repertoires of five healthy adults were deeply sequenced to estimate repertoire size and the extent of clonotype sharing between individuals. Different laboratories and diverse techniques were used to prepare libraries and sequence TCR repertoires, to increase sequencing depth and limit assay-specific biases. Between about 0.9 and 9 billion PBMCs per donor were obtained by leukapheresis. For each donor, three plates each were used for CD4 naive and CD4 memory, two plates were used for CD8 naive, and one plate was used for CD8 memory.

The donors were healthy, HIV-negative adults who had no recently reported acute infections or vaccinations. All donors were Caucasian adults living in Nashville, Tennessee, USA. CD4+ T cells were enriched by magnetic negative selection, after which naive cells were positively selected on CD45RA and the negative fraction was taken as the memory subset. Blood was obtained by leukapheresis, after which PBMCs were separated by Ficoll-Histopaque density gradient centrifugation and cryopreserved in liquid nitrogen vapor phase. Analytical flow cytometry was used to check the purity and quantity of every magnetically sorted T cell population. From each sorted fraction, genomic DNA was isolated and quantified by UV absorbance on a Nanodrop 2000c. Overall study outcomes, separate from this receptor: Sharing across four donors was observed for approximately 5% of naive CD4, 3% to 3.5% of naive CD8, around 2.5% of memory CD4, and over 0.3% of memory CD8 clonotypes. Naive subsets generally had larger estimated clonotype richness than memory subsets did. Pairwise subsampling led to the expectation that sequencing depth would affect the degree of clonotype sharing among donors. Clonotypes shared by all four sorted-subset donors showed higher generation probabilities than non-shared clonotypes. Because the study included a small number of donors, the genetic and exposure-history diversity represented was limited. Sampling was restricted to blood, and TCR repertoires in tissue are likely to differ from TCR repertoires in blood. Even with the large sequencing depth, rarefaction of the sorted-subset datasets indicated that sequencing was incomplete.

Using the deep immunoSEQ assay, multiplex PCR amplified TCR CDR3 regions from genomic DNA. Extracted genomic DNA from each cell subset was spread evenly across all wells of several immunoSEQ 96-well plates, with each plate serving as a replicate. For sorted subsets, around 200 ng genomic DNA, equal to about 30,000 T cell genomes, was loaded into each replicate PCR. The purified libraries were quantified using a Qubit 3.0 fluorometer, sized with a Bioanalyzer 2100, and then quantified again using the KAPA Library Quantification kit. Every immunoSEQ 96-well plate was sequenced on a separate single-read 150-cycle Illumina NextSeq 550 flow cell. For the original study's pipeline: Because only junctional sequences without quality scores were contained in the immunoSEQ output, filtering matching that applied to full-length reads could not be performed. Sequences were annotated with PyIR, a Python wrapper for IgBLAST v1.9, and V/J genes and CDR3 were assigned using IMGT germline references. Reads with weak V/J assignments (E-value above 1e-6), missing CDR3, stop codons, out-of-frame junctions, or ambiguous translated residues were removed. V3J clonotypes were defined as sequences sharing an identical inferred V gene, J gene, and CDR3 amino acid sequence. Percentage overlap between repertoires was computed as shared unique clonotypes divided by the size of the smaller repertoire. Repertoire richness was assessed with RTK rarefaction, the Chao1 estimator, and Recon v2.1 estimates of unobserved clonotypes. For all TCRbeta clonotypes obtained by the gDNA method from a handful of donors, generation probabilities were computed with OLGA. Here the immuneACCESS table is served through TCRdb, limited to in-frame sequences with V and J called. Missing clones are a known gap in these copies; in checked studies unresolved V genes cover under half, and the rest lacks a known reason. That table furnishes V, J and clone size, whereas the DNA furnished D and trimming. The sample has some 2.4 million clones on record, over 85% of them singletons. The top ten clonotypes cover 0.36% of the sample.

CDR1 and CDR2 were assigned from the germline V gene as LGHNT and FRNRAP. Including the terminal cysteine and phenylalanine, the CDR3 comprises 14 residues. The kept DNA is CDR3 alone, 42 bases in frame from the first base. V is reduced by 6 bases and J by 4 bases, leaving a spacing of 12 bases between them. As for this clone: The target of this receptor is not known. Base qualities are not provided; no much larger clone lies one nucleotide away.

The sequencing sample was made of naive CD4+ T cells from PBMCs. The sample's cell subset or site label, decoded: CD45RA+ positively selected. This clonotype was sampled from a man aged 18 to 30 in good health. Some clones in this sample may be carry-over from other donors' samples. The rearranged segments are TRBV12-5 and TRBJ2-2; no D gene call is confident. In nucleotide form, the sequence is TGTGCTAGTGGAATGGGGTCCCTCACCGGGGAGCTGTTTTTT. It specifies CASGMGSLTGELFF.